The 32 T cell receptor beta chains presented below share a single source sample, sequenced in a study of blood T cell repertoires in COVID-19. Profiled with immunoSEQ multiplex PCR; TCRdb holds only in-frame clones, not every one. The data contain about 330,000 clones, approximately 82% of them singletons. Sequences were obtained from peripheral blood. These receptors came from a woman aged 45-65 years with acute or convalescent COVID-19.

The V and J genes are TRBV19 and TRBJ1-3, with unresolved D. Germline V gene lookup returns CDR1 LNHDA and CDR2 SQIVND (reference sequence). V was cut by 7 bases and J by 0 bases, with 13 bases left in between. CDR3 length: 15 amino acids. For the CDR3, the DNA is TGTGCCAGTACTTCCAGGTCAATCTCTGGAAACACCATATATTTT. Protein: CASTSRSISGNTIYF.

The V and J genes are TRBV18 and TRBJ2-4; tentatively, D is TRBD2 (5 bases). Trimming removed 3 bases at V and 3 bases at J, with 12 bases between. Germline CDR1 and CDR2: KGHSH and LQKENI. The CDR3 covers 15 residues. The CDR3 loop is CASSPAGRDKNIQYF. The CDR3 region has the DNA TGTGCCAGCTCACCGGCGGGTCGGGACAAAAACATTCAGTACTTC. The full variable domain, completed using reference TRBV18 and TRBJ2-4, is NAGVMQNPRHLVRRRGQEARLRCSPMKGHSHVYWYRQLPEEGLKFMVYLQKENIIDESGMPKERFSAEFPKEGPSILRIQQVVRGDSAAYFCASSPAGRDKNIQYFGAGTRLSVL.

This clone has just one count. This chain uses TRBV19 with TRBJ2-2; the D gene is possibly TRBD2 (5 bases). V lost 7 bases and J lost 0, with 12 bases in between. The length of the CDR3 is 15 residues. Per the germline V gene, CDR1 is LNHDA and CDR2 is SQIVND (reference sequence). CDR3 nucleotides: TGTGCCAGTATCCCACGGGGTCCGAACACCGGGGAGCTGTTTTTT. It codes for CASIPRGPNTGELFF.

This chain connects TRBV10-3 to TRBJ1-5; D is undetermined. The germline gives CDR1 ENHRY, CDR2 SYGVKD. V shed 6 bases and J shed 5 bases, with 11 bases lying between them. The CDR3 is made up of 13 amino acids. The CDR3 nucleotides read TGTGCCATCAGCTTGGACGGGGATCAGCCCCAGCATTTT. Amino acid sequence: CAISLDGDQPQHF.

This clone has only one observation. The CDR3 DNA reads TGCGCCAGCAGCTCTGGACTAGCGGGGGGAACCTACAATGAGCAGTTCTTC. Protein: CASSSGLAGGTYNEQFF. The chain couples TRBV5-1 to TRBJ2-1, with 14 bases lining up with TRBD2. The CDR3 is 17 residues long. Germline V lookup: CDR1 SGHRS, CDR2 YFSETQ. V was clipped by 3 bases and J by 2 bases; unmatched bases: 4.

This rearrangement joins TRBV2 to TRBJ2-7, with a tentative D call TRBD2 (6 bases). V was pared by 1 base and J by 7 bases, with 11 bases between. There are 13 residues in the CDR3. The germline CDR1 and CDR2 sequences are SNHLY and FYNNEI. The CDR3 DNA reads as TGTGCCAGCAGTGAAGGGCTAGCGCGTGAGCAGTACGTC. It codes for CASSEGLAREQYV.

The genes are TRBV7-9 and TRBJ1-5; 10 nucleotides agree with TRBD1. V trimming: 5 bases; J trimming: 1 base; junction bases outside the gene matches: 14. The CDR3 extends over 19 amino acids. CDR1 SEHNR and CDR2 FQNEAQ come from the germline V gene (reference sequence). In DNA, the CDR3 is TGTGCCAGCAGCCGAGGGGGGACAGGGGCCGAGGTGAGCAATCAGCCCCAGCATTTT. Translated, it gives CASSRGGTGAEVSNQPQHF.

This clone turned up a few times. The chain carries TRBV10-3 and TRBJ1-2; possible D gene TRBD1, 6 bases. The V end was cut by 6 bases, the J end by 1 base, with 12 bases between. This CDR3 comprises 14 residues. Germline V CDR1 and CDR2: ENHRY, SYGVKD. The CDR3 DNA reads TGTGCCATCAGCGCAGGGGTAGATAACTATGGCTACACCTTC. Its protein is CAISAGVDNYGYTF.

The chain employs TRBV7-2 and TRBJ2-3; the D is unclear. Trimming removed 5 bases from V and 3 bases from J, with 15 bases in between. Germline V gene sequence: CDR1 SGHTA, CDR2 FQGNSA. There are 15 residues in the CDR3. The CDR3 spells CASSARISGTDTQYF. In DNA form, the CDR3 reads TGTGCCAGCAGCGCGAGGATTTCCGGTACAGATACGCAGTATTTT.

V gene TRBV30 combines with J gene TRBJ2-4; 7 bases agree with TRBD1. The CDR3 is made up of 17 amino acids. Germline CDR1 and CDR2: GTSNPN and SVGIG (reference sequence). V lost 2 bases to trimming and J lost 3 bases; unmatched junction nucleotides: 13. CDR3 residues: CAWSPTGQGDRKNIQYF. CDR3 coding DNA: TGTGCCTGGAGTCCCACCGGGCAGGGGGATCGCAAAAACATTCAGTACTTC. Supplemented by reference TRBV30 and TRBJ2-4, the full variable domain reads SQTIHQWPATLVQPVGSPLSLECTVEGTSNPNLYWYRQAAGRGLQLLFYSVGIGQISSEVPQNLSASRPQDRQFILSSKKLLLSDSGFYLCAWSPTGQGDRKNIQYFGAGTRLSVL.

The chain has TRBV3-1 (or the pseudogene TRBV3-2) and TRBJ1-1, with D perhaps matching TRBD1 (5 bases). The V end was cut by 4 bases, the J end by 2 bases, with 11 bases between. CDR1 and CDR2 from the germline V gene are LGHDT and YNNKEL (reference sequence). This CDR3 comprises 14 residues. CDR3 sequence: CASSLGHVNTEAFF. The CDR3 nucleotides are TGTGCCAGCAGCCTAGGACACGTCAACACTGAAGCTTTCTTT.

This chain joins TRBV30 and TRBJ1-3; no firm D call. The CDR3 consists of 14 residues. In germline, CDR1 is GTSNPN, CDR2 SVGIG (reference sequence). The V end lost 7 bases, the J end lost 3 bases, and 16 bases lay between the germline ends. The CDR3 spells CAYLTGGIGNTIYF. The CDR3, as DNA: TGTGCCTACCTGACCGGAGGCATTGGAAACACCATATATTTT.

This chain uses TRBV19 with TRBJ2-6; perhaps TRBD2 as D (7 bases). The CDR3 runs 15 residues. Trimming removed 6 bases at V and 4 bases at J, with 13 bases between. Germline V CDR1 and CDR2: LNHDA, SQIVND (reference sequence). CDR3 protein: CASSQRGAGANVLTF. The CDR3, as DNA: TGTGCCAGTAGCCAACGGGGGGCCGGGGCCAACGTCCTGACTTTC.

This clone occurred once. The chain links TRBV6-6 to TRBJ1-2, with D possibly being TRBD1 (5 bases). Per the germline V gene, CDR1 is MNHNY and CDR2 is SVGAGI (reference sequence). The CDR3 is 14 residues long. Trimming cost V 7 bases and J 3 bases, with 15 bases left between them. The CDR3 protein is CASINGGGYYGYTF. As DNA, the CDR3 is TGTGCCAGCATTAACGGGGGAGGGTACTATGGCTACACCTTC.

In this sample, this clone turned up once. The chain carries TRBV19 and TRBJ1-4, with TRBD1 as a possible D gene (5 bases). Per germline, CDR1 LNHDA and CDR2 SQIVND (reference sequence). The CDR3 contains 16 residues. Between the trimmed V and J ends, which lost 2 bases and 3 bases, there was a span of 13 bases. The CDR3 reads CASSIRGAQPNEKLFF. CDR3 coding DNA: TGTGCCAGTAGTATAAGGGGTGCCCAGCCTAATGAAAAACTGTTTTTT.

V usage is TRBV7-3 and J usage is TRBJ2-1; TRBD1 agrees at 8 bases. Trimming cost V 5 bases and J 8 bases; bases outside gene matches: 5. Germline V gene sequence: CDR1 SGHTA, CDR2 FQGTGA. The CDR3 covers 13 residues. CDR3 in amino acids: CASSAGTGDEQFF. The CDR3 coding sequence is TGTGCCAGCAGCGCCGGGACAGGCGATGAGCAGTTCTTC.

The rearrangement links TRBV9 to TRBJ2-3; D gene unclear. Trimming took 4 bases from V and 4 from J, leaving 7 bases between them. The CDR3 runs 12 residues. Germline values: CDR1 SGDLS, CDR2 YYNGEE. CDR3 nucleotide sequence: TGTGCCAGCAGCATTTCATCAGATACGCAGTATTTT. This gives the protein CASSISSDTQYF. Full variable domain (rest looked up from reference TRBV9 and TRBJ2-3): DSGVTQTPKHLITATGQRVTLRCSPRSGDLSVYWYQQSLDQGLQFLIQYYNGEERAKGNILERFSAQQFPDLHSELNLSSLELGDSALYFCASSISSDTQYFGPGTRLTVL.

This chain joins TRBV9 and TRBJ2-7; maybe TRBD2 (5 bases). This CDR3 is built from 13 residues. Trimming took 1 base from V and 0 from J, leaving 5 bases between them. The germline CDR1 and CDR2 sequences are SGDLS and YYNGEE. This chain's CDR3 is CASSVRGSYEQYF. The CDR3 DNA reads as TGTGCCAGCAGCGTACGGGGCTCCTACGAGCAGTACTTC.

In DNA, the CDR3 is TGTGCCAGCAGCTTAGGACACAGGGATAGCTCCTACGAGCAGTACGTC. Its protein product is CASSLGHRDSSYEQYV. The chain joins TRBV5-5 to TRBJ2-7, with D tentatively TRBD1 (6 bases). Trimming left V 2 bases short and J 0 bases short, with 15 bases between. The CDR3 contains 16 residues. Germline V gives CDR1 SGHKS, CDR2 YYEKEE (reference sequence).

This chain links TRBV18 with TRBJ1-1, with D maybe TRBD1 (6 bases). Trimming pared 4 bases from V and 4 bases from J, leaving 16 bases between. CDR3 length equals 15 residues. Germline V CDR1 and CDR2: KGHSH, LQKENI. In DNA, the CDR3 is TGTGCCAGCTCACTCGAACAGGGAATTGGCACTGAAGCTTTCTTT. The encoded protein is CASSLEQGIGTEAFF.

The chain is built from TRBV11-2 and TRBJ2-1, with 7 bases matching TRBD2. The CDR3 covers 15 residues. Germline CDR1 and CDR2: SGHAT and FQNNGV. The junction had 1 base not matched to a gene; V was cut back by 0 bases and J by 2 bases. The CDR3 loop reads CASSLDSGAYNEQFF. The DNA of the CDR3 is TGTGCCAGCAGCTTAGACAGCGGGGCCTACAATGAGCAGTTCTTC.

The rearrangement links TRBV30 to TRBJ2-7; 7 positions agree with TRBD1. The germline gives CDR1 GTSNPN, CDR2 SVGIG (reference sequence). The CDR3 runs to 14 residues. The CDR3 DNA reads TGTGCAACTGGGGGCCGCAGGGGGAACTACGAGCAGTACTTC. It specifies CATGGRRGNYEQYF.

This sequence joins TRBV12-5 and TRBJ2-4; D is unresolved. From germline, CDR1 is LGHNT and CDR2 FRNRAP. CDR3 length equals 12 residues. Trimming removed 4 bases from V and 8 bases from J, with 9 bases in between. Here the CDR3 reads CASGWPRDIQYF. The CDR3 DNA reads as TGTGCTAGTGGTTGGCCCCGGGACATTCAGTACTTC.

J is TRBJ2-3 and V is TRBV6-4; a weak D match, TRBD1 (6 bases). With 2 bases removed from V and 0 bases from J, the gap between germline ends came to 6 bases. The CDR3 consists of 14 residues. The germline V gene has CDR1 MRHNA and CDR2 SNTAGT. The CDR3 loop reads CASSDGGSTDTQYF. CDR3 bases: TGTGCCAGCAGTGACGGGGGCAGCACAGATACGCAGTATTTT.

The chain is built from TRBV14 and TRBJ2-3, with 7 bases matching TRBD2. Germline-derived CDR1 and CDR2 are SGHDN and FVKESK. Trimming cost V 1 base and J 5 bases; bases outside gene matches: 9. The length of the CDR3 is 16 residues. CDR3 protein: CASSQALAATQDTQYF. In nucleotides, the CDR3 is TGTGCCAGCAGCCAAGCCCTAGCGGCGACACAAGATACGCAGTATTTT.

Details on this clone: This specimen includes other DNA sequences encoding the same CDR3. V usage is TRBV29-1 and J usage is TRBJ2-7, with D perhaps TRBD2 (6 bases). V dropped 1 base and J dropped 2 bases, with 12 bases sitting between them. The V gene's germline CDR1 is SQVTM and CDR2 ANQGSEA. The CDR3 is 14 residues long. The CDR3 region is CSVEVSGRTYEQYF. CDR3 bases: TGCAGCGTTGAAGTAAGCGGGCGTACCTACGAGCAGTACTTC.

DNA of the CDR3: TGCAGCGTTGCCTCTAGCGGGAGGGCCTACAATGAGCAGTTCTTC. It is translated as CSVASSGRAYNEQFF. The chain uses TRBV29-1 and TRBJ2-1; the match to TRBD2 covers 12 bases. V shed 4 bases and J 2 bases; nucleotides not matched to a gene: 3. This CDR3 has 15 residues. Germline V gives CDR1 SQVTM, CDR2 ANQGSEA.

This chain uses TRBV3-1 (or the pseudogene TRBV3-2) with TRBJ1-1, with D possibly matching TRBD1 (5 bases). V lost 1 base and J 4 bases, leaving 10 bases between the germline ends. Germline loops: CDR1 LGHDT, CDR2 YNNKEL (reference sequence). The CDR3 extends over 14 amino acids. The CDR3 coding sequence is TGTGCCAGCAGCCAAGGAGGAGGGGTCACTGAAGCTTTCTTT. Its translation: CASSQGGGVTEAFF.

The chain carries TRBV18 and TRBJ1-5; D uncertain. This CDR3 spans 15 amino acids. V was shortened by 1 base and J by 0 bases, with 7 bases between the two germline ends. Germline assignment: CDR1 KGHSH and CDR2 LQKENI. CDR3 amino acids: CASSPQPYSNQPQHF. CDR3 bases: TGTGCCAGCTCACCACAGCCTTATAGCAATCAGCCCCAGCATTTT.

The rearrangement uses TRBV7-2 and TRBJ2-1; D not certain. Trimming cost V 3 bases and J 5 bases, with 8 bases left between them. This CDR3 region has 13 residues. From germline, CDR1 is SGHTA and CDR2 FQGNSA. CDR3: CASSLSLNNEQFF. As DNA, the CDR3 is TGTGCCAGCAGCTTGAGTCTGAACAATGAGCAGTTCTTC.

CDR3 nucleotides: TGCGCCAGCAGCCAAGATAGGGACAGAGAATACAATGAGCAGTTCTTC. Translated, it gives CASSQDRDREYNEQFF. V is TRBV4-1 and J is TRBJ2-1, with 7 bases that match TRBD1. CDR3 length: 16 amino acids. V trimming: 0 bases; J trimming: 4 bases; junction bases outside the gene matches: 6. Germline CDR1 is MGHRA and CDR2 is YSYEKL.

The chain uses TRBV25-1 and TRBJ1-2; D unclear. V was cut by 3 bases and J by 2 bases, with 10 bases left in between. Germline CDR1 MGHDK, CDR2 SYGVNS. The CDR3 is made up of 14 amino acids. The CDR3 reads CASSEWAGNYGYTF. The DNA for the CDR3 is TGTGCCAGCAGTGAGTGGGCGGGGAACTATGGCTACACCTTC.